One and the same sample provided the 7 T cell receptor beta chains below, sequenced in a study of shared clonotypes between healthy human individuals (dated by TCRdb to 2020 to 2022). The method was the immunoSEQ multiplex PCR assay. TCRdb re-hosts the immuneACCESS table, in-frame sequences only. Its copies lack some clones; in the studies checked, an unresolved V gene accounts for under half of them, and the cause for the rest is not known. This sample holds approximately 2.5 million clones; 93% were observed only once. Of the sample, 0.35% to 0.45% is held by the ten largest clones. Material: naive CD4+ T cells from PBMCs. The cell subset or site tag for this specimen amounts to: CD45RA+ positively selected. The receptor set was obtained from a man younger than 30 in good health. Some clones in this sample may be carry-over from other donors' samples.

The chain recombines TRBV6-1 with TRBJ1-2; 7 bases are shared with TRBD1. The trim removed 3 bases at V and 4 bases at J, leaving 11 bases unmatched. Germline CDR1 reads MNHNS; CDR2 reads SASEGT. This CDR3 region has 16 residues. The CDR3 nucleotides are TGTGCCAGCAGTGATTTGGGAAGGGGGCGCGGCTATGGCTACACCTTC. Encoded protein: CASSDLGRGRGYGYTF.

This chain's CDR3 is CSVESLASGYYNEQFF. CDR3 DNA: TGCAGCGTTGAAAGTTTGGCTAGCGGGTACTACAATGAGCAGTTCTTC. The chain recombines TRBV29-1 with TRBJ2-1; 8 bases agree with TRBD2. The length of the CDR3 is 16 residues. With 2 bases clipped from V and 3 bases from J, the junction kept 9 bases outside the gene matches. Germline assignment: CDR1 SQVTM and CDR2 ANQGSEA.

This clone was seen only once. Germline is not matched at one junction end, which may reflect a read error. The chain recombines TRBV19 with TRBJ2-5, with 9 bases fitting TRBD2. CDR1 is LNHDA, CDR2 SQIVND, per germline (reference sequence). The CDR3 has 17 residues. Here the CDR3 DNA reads TGTGCCAGCAGTAGGGGGGGTCTGTCTAGCGGGACAGAGACCCAGTACTTC. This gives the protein CASSRGGLSSGTETQYF.

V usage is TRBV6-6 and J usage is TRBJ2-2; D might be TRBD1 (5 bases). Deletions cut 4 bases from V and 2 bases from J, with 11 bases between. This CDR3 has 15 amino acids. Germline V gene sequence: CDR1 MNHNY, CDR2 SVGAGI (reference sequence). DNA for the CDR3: TGTGCCAGCAGTTCGACAGATTCCAACACCGGGGAGCTGTTTTTT. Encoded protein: CASSSTDSNTGELFF.

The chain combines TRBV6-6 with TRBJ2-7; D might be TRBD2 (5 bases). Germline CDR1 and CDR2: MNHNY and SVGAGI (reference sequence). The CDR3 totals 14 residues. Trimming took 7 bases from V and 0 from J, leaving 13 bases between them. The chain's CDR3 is CASNLRDSSYEQYF. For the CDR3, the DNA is TGTGCCAGCAATCTCCGGGATTCCTCCTACGAGCAGTACTTC.

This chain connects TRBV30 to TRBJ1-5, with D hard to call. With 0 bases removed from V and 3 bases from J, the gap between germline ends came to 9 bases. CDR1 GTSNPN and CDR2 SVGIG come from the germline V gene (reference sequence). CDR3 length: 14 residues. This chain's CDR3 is CAWSVATHNQPQHF. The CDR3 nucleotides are TGTGCCTGGAGTGTAGCCACTCACAATCAGCCCCAGCATTTT. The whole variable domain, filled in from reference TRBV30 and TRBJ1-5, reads SQTIHQWPATLVQPVGSPLSLECTVEGTSNPNLYWYRQAAGRGLQLLFYSVGIGQISSEVPQNLSASRPQDRQFILSSKKLLLSDSGFYLCAWSVATHNQPQHFGDGTRLSIL.

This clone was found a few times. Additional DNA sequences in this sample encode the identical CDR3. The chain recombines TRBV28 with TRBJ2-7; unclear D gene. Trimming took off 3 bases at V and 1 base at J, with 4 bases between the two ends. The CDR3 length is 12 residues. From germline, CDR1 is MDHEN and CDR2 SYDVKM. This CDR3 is CASSFGSYEQYF. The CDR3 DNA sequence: TGTGCCAGCAGTTTCGGGTCCTACGAGCAGTACTTC.